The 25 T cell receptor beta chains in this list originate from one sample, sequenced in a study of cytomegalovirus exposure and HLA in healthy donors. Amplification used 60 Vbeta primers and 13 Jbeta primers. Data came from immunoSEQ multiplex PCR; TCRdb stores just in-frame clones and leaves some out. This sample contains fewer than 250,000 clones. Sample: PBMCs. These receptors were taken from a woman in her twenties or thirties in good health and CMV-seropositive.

The CDR3 DNA is TGCGCCAGCAGCTGGACAGGGGCCCCCTACGAGCAGTACTTC. Its translation: CASSWTGAPYEQYF. The rearrangement links TRBV5-1 to TRBJ2-7, with TRBD1 matching over 9 bases. The CDR3 has 14 amino acids. The germline V gene has CDR1 SGHRS and CDR2 YFSETQ. V dropped 3 bases and J dropped 2; count of bases not matched to a gene: 3.

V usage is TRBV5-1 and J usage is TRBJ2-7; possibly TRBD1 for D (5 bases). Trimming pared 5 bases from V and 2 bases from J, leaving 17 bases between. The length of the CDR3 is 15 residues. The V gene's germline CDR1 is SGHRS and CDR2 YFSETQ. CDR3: CASRAQGSITYEQYF. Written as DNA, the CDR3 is TGCGCCAGCAGGGCTCAGGGTTCCATAACCTACGAGCAGTACTTC.

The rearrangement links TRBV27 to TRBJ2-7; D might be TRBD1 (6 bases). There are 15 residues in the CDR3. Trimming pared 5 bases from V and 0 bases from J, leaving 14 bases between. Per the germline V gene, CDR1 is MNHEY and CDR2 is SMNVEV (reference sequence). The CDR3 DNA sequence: TGTGCCAGCAGTCAGCAGGGGTCAAGCTCCTACGAGCAGTACTTC. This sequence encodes CASSQQGSSSYEQYF.

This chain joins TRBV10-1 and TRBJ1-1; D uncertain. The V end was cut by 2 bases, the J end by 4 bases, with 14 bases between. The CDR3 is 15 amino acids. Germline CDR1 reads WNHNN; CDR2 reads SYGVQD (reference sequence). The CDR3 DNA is TGCGCCAGCAGTGAGGTGATTGGGCTACGCACTGAAGCTTTCTTT. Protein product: CASSEVIGLRTEAFF.

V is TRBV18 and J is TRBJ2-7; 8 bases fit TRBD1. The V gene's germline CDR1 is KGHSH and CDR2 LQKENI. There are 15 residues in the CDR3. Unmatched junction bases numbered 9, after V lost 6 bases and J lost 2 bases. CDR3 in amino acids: CASSFGTGETYEQYF. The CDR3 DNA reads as TGTGCCAGCTCTTTTGGGACAGGCGAGACCTACGAGCAGTACTTC.

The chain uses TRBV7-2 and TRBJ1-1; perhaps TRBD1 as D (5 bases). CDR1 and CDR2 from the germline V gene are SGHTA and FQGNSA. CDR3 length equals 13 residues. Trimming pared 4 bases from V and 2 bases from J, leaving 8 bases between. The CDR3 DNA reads TGTGCCAGCAGCTCCGGACATAACACTGAAGCTTTCTTT. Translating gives CASSSGHNTEAFF.

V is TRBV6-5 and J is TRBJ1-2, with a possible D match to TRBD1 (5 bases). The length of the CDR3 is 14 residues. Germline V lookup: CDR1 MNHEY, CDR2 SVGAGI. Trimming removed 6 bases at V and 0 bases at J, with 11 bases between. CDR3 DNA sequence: TGTGCCAGCAGGGGTCAGGGTACTAACTATGGCTACACCTTC. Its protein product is CASRGQGTNYGYTF.

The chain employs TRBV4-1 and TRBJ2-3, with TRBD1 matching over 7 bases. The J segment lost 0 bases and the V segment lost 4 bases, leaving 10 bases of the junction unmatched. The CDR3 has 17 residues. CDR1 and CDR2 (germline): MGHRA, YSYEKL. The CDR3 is CASSPTSLTGSTDTQYF. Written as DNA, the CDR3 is TGCGCCAGCAGCCCGACGTCTTTGACAGGGAGCACAGATACGCAGTATTTT.

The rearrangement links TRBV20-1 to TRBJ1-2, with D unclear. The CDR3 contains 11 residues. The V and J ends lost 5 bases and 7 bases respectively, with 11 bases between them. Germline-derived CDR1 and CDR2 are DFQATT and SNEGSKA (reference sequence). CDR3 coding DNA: TGCAGTGCTGCCCTCCCGGGTGGCTACACCTTC. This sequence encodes CSAALPGGYTF.

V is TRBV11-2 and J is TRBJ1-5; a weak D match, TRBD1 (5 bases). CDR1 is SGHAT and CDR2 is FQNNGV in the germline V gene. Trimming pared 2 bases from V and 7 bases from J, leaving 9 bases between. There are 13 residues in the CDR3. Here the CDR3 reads CASSLQGGQPQHF. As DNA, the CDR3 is TGTGCCAGCAGCTTACAGGGAGGGCAGCCCCAGCATTTT.

As DNA, the CDR3 is TGCGCCAGCCGCCCAGGGGGCGCTTCCTACGAGCAGTACTTC. It codes for CASRPGGASYEQYF. V gene TRBV5-1 combines with J gene TRBJ2-7; 8 nucleotides match TRBD1. This CDR3 comprises 14 residues. Trimming removed 7 bases from V and 1 base from J; junction bases left unmatched: 7. CDR1 SGHRS and CDR2 YFSETQ come from the germline V gene.

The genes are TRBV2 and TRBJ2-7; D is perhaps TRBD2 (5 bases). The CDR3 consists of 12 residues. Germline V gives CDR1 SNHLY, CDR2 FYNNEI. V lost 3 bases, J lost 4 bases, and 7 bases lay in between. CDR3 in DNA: TGTGCCAGCAGTGAGAGAGGGTACGAGCAGTACTTC. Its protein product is CASSERGYEQYF.

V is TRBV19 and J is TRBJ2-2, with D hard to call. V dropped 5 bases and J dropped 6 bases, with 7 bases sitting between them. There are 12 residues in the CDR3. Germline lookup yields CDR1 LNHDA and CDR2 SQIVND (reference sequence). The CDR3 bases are TGTGCCAGTAGTTTACAAGCCGGGGAGCTGTTTTTT. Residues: CASSLQAGELFF. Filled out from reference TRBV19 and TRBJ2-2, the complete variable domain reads DGGITQSPKYLFRKEGQNVTLSCEQNLNHDAMYWYRQDPGQGLRLIYYSQIVNDFQKGDIAEGYSVSREKKESFPLTVTSAQKNPTAFYLCASSLQAGELFFGEGSRLTVL.

CDR3 in amino acids: CASSLTFYNEQFF. The CDR3, as DNA: TGTGCCAGCAGCTTAACATTCTACAATGAGCAGTTCTTC. This sequence joins TRBV5-6 and TRBJ2-1, with unresolved D. With 2 bases removed from V and 3 bases from J, the gap between germline ends came to 6 bases. Germline CDR1 reads SGHDT; CDR2 reads YYEEEE. This CDR3 is built from 13 residues. Filled out from reference TRBV5-6 and TRBJ2-1, the complete variable domain reads DAGVTQSPTHLIKTRGQQVTLRCSPKSGHDTVSWYQQALGQGPQFIFQYYEEEERQRGNFPDRFSGHQFPNYSSELNVNALLLGDSALYLCASSLTFYNEQFFGPGTRLTVL.

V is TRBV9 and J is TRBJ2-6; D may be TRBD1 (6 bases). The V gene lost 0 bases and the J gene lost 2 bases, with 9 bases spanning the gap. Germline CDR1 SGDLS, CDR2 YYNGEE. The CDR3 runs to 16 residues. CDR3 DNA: TGTGCCAGCAGCGTAGGTGCAGGGGCTGGGGCCAACGTCCTGACTTTC. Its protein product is CASSVGAGAGANVLTF.

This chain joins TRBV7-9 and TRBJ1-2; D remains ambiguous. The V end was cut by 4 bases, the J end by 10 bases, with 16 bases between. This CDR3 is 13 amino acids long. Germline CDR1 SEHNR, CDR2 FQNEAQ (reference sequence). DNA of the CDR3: TGTGCCAGCAGCTATCGTCAGACCGGAGACTACACCTTC. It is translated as CASSYRQTGDYTF. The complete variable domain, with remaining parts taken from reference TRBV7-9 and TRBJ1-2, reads DTGVSQNPRHKITKRGQNVTFRCDPISEHNRLYWYRQTLGQGPEFLTYFQNEAQLEKSRLLSDRFSAERPKGSFSTLEIQRTEQGDSAMYLCASSYRQTGDYTFGSGTRLTVV.

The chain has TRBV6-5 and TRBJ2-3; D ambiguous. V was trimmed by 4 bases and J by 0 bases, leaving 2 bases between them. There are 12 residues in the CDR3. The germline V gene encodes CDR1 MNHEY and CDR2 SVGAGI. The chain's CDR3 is CASSSSTDTQYF. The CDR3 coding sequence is TGTGCCAGCAGTTCTAGCACAGATACGCAGTATTTT.

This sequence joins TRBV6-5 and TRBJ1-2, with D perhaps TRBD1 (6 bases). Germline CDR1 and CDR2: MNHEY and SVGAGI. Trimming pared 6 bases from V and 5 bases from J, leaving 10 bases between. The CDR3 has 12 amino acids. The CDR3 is CASSQGWYGYTF. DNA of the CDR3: TGTGCCAGCAGCCAGGGGTGGTATGGCTACACCTTC.

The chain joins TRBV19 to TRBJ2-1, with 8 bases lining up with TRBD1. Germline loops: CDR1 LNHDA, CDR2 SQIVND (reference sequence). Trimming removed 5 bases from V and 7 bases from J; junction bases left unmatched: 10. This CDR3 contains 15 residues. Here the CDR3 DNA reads TGTGCCAGTAGTTACACGCAGGGGGCGCGTAATGAGCAGTTCTTC. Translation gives CASSYTQGARNEQFF.

The CDR3 sequence: CSVEGTSGGAYTGELFF. CDR3 DNA sequence: TGCAGCGTTGAAGGGACTAGCGGGGGGGCCTACACCGGGGAGCTGTTTTTT. J is TRBJ2-2 and V is TRBV29-1; TRBD2 matches at 15 bases. CDR1 and CDR2 (germline): SQVTM, ANQGSEA. The CDR3 contains 17 residues. The trim removed 1 base at V and 3 bases at J, leaving 3 bases unmatched.

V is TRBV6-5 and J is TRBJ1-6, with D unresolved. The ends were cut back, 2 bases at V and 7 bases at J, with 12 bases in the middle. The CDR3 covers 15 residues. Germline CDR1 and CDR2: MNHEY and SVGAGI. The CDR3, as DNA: TGTGCCAGCAGTTACGAGGGCCTCGGGAATTCACCCCTCCACTTT. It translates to CASSYEGLGNSPLHF.

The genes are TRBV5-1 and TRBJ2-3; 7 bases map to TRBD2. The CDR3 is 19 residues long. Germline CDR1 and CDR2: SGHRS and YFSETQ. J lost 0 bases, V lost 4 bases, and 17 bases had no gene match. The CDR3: CASSRRVIRGDPSTDTQYF. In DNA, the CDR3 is TGCGCCAGCAGCCGACGTGTGATACGGGGGGACCCTAGCACAGATACGCAGTATTTT.

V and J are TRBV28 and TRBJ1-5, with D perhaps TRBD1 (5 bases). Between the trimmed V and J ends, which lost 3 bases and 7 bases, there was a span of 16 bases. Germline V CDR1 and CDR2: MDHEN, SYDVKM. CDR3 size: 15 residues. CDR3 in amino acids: CASSFGVGGIQPQHF. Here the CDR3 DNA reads TGTGCCAGCAGTTTCGGCGTGGGGGGGATCCAGCCCCAGCATTTT.

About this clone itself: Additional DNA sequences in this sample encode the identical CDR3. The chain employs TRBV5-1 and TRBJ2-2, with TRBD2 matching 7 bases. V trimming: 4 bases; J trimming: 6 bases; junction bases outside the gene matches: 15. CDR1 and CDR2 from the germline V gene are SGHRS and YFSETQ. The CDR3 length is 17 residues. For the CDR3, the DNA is TGCGCCAGCAGCGCGAGACTAGCAGGAGGGTCGGCCGGGGAGCTGTTTTTT. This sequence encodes CASSARLAGGSAGELFF.

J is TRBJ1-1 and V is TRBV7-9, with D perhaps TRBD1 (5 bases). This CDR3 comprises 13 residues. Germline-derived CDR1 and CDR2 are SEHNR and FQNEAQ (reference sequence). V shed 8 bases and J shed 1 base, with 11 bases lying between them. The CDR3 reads CASSITGNTEAFF. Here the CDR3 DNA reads TGTGCCAGCTCAATTACAGGGAACACTGAAGCTTTCTTT.